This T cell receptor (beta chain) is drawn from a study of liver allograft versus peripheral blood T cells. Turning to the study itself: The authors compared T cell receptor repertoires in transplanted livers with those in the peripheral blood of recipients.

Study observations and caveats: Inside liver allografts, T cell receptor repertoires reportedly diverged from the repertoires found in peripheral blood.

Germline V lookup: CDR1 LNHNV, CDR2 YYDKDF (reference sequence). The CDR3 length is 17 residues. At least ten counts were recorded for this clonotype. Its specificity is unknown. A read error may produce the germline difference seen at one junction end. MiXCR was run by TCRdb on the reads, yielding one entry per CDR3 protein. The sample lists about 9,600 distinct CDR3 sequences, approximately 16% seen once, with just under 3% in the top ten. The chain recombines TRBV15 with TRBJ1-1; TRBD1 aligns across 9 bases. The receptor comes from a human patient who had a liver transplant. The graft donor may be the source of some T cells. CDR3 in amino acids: CATSRDPQGARNTEAFF. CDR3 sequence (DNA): TGTGCCACCAGCCGAGACCCACAGGGGGCGAGGAACACTGAAGCTTTCTTT.